This T cell receptor (beta chain) was identified in a study of cytotoxic CD8 clonotypes in ibrutinib-treated CLL. Whole-study findings and limits: Ibrutinib response saw clonality rise, and progression saw it return toward baseline.

Cryopreserved PBMCs were the source of about 2 micrograms of genomic DNA, which went to TCR beta libraries. The CDR3 extends over 11 amino acids. To note about this clone: Its specificity is unknown.

TCRdb keeps only in-frame clones here, not all; method: immunoSEQ multiplex PCR. The data hold under 200,000 clones, with approximately 80% observed a single time. This sequence originates from a human donor with chronic lymphocytic leukemia. This chain connects TRBV21-1 to TRBJ1-5. TRBV21-1 is assigned pseudogene status. The sample was PBMCs, taken after 24 months of ibrutinib treatment. The CDR3 nucleotides read TGTGCCAGCAGGGGTGTTCAGCCCCAGCATTTT. Amino acid sequence: CASRGVQPQHF.